The clone carrying this T cell receptor (beta chain) has just a few counts. Sequenced by immunoSEQ multiplex PCR; TCRdb stores in-frame clones only, minus some. The sample comprises about 270,000 clones, around 86% of which are singletons, and under 3% rests with the top ten. This sample stems from a study of blood T cell repertoires in COVID-19. CDR3 length: 17 residues. The V and J ends lost 0 bases and 2 bases, in that order; junction bases with no gene match: 8. Germline V CDR1 and CDR2: SGHRS, YFSETQ. The clonotype originates from a woman under 30 who had recovered from COVID-19. Specimen: PBMCs or T cells enriched from blood (not recorded which). The chain uses TRBV5-1 and TRBJ2-7, with 10 bases that match TRBD1. CDR3 protein: CASSLDGDRGTTYEQYF. CDR3 bases: TGCGCCAGCAGCTTGGACGGGGACAGGGGCACTACCTACGAGCAGTACTTC. The full variable domain, completed using reference TRBV5-1 and TRBJ2-7, is KAGVTQTPRYLIKTRGQQVTLSCSPISGHRSVSWYQQTPGQGLQFLFEYFSETQRNKGNFPGRFSGRQFSNSRSEMNVSTLELGDSALYLCASSLDGDRGTTYEQYFGPGTRLTVT.